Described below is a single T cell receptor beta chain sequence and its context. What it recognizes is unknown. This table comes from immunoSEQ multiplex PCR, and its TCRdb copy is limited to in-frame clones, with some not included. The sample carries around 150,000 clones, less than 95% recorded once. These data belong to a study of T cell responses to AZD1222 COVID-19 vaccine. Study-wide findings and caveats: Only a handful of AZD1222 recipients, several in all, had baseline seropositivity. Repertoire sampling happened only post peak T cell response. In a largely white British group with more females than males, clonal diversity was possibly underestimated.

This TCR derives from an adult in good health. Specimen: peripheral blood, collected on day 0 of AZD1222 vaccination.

The CDR3 DNA reads as TGTGCCAGCAGCTTAAGAGGTACTGAGCAGTTCTTC. Its translation is CASSLRGTEQFF. The chain couples TRBV11-2 to TRBJ2-1; D is unresolved. This CDR3 has 12 residues. The germline CDR1 and CDR2 sequences are SGHAT and FQNNGV. The V end lost 2 bases, the J end lost 9 bases, and 8 bases lay between the germline ends.